This T cell receptor beta chain was observed in a study of shared clonotypes between healthy human individuals. The CDR3 extends over 16 amino acids. The J segment lost 3 bases and the V segment lost 0 bases, leaving 5 bases of the junction unmatched. The germline V gene has CDR1 KGHSH and CDR2 LQKENI. Terminally differentiated effector memory CD45RA+ cells were excluded by CCR7 positive selection of CD45RO-negative cells. Assay used: immunoSEQ multiplex PCR; TCRdb lists only in-frame clones, some missing. The sample holds about 2.1 million clones, 85% to 95% seen once. The sequencing sample was made of naive CD8+ T cells from PBMCs. The TCR originated in a man aged 18 to 30 in good health. Some clones in this sample may be carry-over from other donors' samples. The J gene is TRBJ2-3, the V gene TRBV18; 8 bases are shared with TRBD2. The CDR3 spells CASSPPQRERTDTQYF. The DNA for the CDR3 is TGTGCCAGCTCACCACCGCAGCGGGAGAGGACAGATACGCAGTATTTT.